This T cell receptor beta chain was retrieved from a study of blood T cell repertoires in COVID-19. The CDR3 is 15 amino acids. V dropped 7 bases and J dropped 7; count of bases not matched to a gene: 16. Germline V CDR1 and CDR2: SNHLY, FYNNEI. The assay was immunoSEQ multiplex PCR, and TCRdb's table has in-frame clones only and misses some. The repertoire has 180,000 or so clones, over 75% of them found once; the top ten carry 13%. The TCR originated in a middle-aged man who had recovered from COVID-19. This rearrangement joins TRBV2 to TRBJ2-7; 7 bases agree with TRBD1. Sequencing was performed on peripheral blood. The CDR3 nucleotides are TGTGCCAGCACCCTCCAAGGGGCAGGGGGTCGGGAGCAGTACTTC. Protein: CASTLQGAGGREQYF.